This T cell receptor beta chain appears in the sequencing data of a study of blood T cell repertoires in COVID-19. Overall study: Some COVID-19 samples were acute and others convalescent; all came from the United States, Italy and Spain. Nucleic acid was either cDNA or gDNA, and it came from T cells, B-cell-depleted T cells, or PBMCs.

In the source study's methods: By means of reference gene primer amplification, nucleated cell counts were estimated. The data were produced by immunoSEQ multiplex PCR, yet TCRdb's version contains in-frame clones alone and is incomplete. The DNA gave D and trimming, while V, J and clone size come from that table. In the table there are about 490,000 clones, 70% to 90% of which are singletons. Specimen: peripheral blood. This TCR was sampled from a human donor in a cohort sampled during active COVID-19.

In DNA form, the CDR3 reads TGTGCCAGCAGCCCGGGGGGCCCCGGGGAGCTGTTTTTT. Translated: CASSPGGPGELFF. V is TRBV9 and J is TRBJ2-2; the D gene is possibly TRBD2 (7 bases). CDR3 length: 13 residues. V lost 4 bases, J lost 6 bases, and 10 bases lay in between. Germline-derived CDR1 and CDR2 are SGDLS and YYNGEE.